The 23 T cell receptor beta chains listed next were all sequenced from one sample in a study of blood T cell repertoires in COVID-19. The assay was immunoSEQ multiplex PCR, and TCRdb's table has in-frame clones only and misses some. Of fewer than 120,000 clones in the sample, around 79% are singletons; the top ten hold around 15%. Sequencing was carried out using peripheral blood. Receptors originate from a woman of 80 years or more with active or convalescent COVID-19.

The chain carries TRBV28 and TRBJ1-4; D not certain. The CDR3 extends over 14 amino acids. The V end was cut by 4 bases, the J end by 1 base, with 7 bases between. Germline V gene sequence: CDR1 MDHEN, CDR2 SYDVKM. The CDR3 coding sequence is TGTGCCAGCAGTTCGGCAGGAACTAATGAAAAACTGTTTTTT. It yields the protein CASSSAGTNEKLFF.

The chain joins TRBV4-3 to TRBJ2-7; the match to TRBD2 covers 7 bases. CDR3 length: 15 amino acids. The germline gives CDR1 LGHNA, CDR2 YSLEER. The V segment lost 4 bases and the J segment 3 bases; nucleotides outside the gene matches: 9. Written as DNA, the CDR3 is TGCGCCAGCAGCCCCCGAGGGGCGGGGGACTACGAGCAGTACTTC. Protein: CASSPRGAGDYEQYF.

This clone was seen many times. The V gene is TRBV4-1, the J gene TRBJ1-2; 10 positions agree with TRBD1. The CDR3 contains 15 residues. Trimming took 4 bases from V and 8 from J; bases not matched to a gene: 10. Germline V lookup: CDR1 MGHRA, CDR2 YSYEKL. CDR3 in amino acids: CASSRLGQGVGGYTF. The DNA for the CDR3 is TGCGCCAGCAGCCGTTTAGGACAGGGGGTGGGCGGCTACACCTTC.

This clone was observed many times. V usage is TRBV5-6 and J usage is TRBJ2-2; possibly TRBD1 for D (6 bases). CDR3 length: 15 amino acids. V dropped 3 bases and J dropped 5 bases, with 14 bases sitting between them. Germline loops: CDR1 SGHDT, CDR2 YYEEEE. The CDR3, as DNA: TGTGCCAGCAGCTCGACAGGAATGGAGACCGGGGAGCTGTTTTTT. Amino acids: CASSSTGMETGELFF.

The chain's CDR3 is CASQPGQGSEAFF. CDR3 DNA: TGCGCCAGCCAACCGGGACAGGGCTCTGAAGCTTTCTTT. The genes are TRBV5-1 and TRBJ1-1, with 9 bases identical to TRBD1. V shed 7 bases and J 6 bases; nucleotides not matched to a gene: 7. The CDR3 contains 13 residues. In germline, CDR1 is SGHRS, CDR2 YFSETQ.

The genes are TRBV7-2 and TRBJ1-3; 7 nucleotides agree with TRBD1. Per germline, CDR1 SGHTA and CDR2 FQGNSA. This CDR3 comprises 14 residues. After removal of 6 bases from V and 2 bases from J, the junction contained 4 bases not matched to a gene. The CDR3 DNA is TGTGCCAGCAGGCAGGGGGGCGCTGGAAACACCATATATTTT. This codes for CASRQGGAGNTIYF. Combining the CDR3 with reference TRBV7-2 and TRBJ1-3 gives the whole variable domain GAGVSQSPSNKVTEKGKDVELRCDPISGHTALYWYRQSLGQGLEFLIYFQGNSAPDKSGLPSDRFSAERTGGSVSTLTIQRTQQEDSAVYLCASRQGGAGNTIYFGEGSWLTVV.

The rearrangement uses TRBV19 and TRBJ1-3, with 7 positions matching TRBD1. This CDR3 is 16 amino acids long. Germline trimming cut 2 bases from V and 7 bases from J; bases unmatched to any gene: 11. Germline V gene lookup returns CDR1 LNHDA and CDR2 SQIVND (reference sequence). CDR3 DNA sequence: TGTGCCAGTAGTATACGGGGGACAGTGGAATCGAACACCATATATTTT. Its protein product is CASSIRGTVESNTIYF.

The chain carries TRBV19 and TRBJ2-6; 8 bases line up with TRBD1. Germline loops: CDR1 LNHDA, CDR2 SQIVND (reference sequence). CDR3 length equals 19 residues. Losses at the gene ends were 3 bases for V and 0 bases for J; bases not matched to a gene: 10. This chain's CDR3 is CASSIRTGRRDSGANVLTF. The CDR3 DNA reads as TGTGCCAGTAGTATCAGGACAGGGAGACGCGACTCTGGGGCCAACGTCCTGACTTTC.

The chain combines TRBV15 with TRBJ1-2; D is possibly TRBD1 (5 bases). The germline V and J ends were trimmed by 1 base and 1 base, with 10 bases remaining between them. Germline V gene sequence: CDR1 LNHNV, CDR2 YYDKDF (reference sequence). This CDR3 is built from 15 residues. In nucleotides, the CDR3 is TGTGCCACCAGCAGAGTTGGGGGGGATAACTATGGCTACACCTTC. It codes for CATSRVGGDNYGYTF.

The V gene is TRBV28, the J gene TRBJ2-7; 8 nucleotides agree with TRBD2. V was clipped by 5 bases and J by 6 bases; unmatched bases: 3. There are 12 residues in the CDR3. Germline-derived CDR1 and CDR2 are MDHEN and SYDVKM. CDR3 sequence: CASSLSGTEQYF. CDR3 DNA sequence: TGTGCCAGCAGTCTTAGCGGGACCGAGCAGTACTTC.

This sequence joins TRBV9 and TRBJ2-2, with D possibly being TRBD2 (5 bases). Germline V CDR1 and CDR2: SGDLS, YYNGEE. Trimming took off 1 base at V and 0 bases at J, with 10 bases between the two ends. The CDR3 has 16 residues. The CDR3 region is CASSVLSGTNTGELFF. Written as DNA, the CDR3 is TGTGCCAGCAGCGTACTAAGCGGCACGAACACCGGGGAGCTGTTTTTT.

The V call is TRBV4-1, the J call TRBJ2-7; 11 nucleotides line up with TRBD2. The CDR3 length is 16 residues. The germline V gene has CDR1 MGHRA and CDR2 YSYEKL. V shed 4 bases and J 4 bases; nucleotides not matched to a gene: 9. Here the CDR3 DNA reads TGCGCCAGCAGCCCTTTCTTGCTAGCGGGAGGTTACGAGCAGTACTTC. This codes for CASSPFLLAGGYEQYF.

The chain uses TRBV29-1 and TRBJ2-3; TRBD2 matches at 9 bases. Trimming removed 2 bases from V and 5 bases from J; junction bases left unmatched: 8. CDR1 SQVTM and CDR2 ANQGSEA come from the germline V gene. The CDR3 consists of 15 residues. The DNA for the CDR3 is TGCAGCGTTGAACTGGCGGGAGGGCCCAGAGATACGCAGTATTTT. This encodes CSVELAGGPRDTQYF.

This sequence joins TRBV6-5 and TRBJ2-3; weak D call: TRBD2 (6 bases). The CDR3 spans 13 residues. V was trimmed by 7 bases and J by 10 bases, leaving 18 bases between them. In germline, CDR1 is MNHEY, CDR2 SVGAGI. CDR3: CASTQIGGGPQYF. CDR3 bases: TGTGCCAGCACCCAAATTGGTGGAGGGCCGCAGTATTTT.

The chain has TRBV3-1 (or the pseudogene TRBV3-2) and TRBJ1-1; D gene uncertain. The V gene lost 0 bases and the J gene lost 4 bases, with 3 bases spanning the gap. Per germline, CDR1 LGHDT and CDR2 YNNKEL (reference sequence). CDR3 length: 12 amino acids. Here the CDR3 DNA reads TGTGCCAGCAGCCAAGACATCACTGAAGCTTTCTTT. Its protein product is CASSQDITEAFF.

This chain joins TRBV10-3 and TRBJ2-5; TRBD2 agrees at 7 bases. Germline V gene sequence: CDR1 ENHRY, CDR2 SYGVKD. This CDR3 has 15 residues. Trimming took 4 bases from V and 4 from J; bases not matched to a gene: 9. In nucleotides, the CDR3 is TGTGCCATCAGTGCTGGTGGAGCGGGAAGAGAGACCCAGTACTTC. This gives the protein CAISAGGAGRETQYF.

CDR3 amino acids: CATETQGSGNTIYF. The CDR3 DNA sequence: TGTGCCACCGAAACCCAGGGGTCTGGAAACACCATATATTTT. V and J are TRBV18 and TRBJ1-3, with a tentative D call TRBD1 (6 bases). Germline values: CDR1 KGHSH, CDR2 LQKENI. V lost 10 bases to trimming and J lost 1 base, with 14 bases between them. The length of the CDR3 is 14 residues.

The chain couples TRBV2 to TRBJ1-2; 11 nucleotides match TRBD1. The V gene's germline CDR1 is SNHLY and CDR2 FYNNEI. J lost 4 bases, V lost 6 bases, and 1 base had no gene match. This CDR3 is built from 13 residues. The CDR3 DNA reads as TGTGCCAGCAGGGACAGGGGGCCCTATGGCTACACCTTC. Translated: CASRDRGPYGYTF.

CDR3 sequence: CASSQREQETQYF. The CDR3 DNA follows: TGCGCCAGCAGCCAACGGGAGCAAGAGACCCAGTACTTC. The rearrangement links TRBV4-3 to TRBJ2-5, with a tentative D call TRBD2 (6 bases). Germline V gene data show CDR1 as LGHNA and CDR2 as YSLEER. The length of the CDR3 is 13 residues. Deletions cut 2 bases from V and 2 bases from J, with 6 bases between.

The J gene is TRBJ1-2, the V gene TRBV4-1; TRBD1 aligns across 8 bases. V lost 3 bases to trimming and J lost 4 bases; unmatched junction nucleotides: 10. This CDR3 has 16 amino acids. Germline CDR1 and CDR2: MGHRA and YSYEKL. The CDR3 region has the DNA TGCGCCAGCAGCCACTGGGGGGACAGGAACTTCTATGGCTACACCTTC. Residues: CASSHWGDRNFYGYTF.

In nucleotides, the CDR3 is TGTGCCAGCAGTTTTTCGGGGTATCAGCCCCAGCATTTT. Translating gives CASSFSGYQPQHF. This chain uses TRBV12-3 or TRBV12-4 with TRBJ1-5; D gene unclear. The V end lost 3 bases, the J end lost 5 bases, and 8 bases lay between the germline ends. The CDR3 length is 13 residues.

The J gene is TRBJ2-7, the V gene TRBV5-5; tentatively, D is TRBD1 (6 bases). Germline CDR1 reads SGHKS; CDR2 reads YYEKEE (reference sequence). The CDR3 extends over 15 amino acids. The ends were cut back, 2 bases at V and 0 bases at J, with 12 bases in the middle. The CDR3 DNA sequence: TGTGCCAGCAGCTTATCACAGGGCTACTCCTACGAGCAGTACTTC. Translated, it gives CASSLSQGYSYEQYF.

The CDR3 sequence: CASSLGVNTEAFF. The CDR3 DNA sequence: TGCGCCAGCAGCTTGGGAGTGAACACTGAAGCTTTCTTT. The chain uses TRBV5-1 and TRBJ1-1; D unresolved. Trimming left V 0 bases short and J 0 bases short, with 3 bases between. Looked up from germline, CDR1 is SGHRS and CDR2 is YFSETQ. CDR3 length: 13 amino acids.